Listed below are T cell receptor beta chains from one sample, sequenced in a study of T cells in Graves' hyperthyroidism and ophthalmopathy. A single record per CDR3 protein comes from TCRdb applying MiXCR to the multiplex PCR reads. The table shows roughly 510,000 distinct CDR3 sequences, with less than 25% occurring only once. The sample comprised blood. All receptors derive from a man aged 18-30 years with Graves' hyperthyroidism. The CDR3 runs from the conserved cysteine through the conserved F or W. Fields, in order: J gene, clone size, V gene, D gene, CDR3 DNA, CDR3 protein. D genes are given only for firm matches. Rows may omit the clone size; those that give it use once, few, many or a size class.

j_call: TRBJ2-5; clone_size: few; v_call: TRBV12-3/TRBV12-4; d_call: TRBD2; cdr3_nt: TGTGCCAGCAGTTTACGTGTCGGGAGGGCCTGGGAGACCCAGTACTTC; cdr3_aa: CASSLRVGRAWETQYF
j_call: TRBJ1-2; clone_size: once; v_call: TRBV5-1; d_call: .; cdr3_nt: TGCGCCAGCAGCTTGGACAGGTCCTCCTATGGCTACACCTTC; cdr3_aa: CASSLDRSSYGYTF
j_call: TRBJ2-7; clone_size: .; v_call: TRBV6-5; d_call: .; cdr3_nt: TGTGCCAGCAGTTTACGGTCCGGGACACTAGACTACGAGCAGTACTTC; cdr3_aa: CASSLRSGTLDYEQYF
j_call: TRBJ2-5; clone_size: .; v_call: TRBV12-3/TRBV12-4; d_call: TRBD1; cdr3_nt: TGTGCCAGCAGTACGCAGGGGGCTCCAGAGACCCAGTACTTC; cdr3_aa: CASSTQGAPETQYF
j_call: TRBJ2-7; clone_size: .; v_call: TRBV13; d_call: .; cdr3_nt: TGTGCCAGCAGCTCTCGGACCGAAAGCTCCTACGAGCAGTACTTC; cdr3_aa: CASSSRTESSYEQYF
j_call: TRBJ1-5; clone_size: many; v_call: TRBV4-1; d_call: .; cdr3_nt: TGCGCCAGCAGCCAGCGCCTCGATCAGCCCCAGCATTTT; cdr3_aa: CASSQRLDQPQHF
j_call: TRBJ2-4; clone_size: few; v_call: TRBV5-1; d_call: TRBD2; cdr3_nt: TGCGCCAGCAGCTTGGTGGGACTAGCGGGGGCCCAAAACATTCAGTACTTC; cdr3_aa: CASSLVGLAGAQNIQYF
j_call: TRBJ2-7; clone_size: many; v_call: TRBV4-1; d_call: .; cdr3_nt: TGCGCCAGCAGCCAAGATGGGGCGGGACAGACCTACGAGCAGTACTTC; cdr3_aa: CASSQDGAGQTYEQYF
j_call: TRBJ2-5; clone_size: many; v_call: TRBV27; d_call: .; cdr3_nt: TGTGCCAGCAGTTTATCGGCCAGGGGAGAGACCCAGTACTTC; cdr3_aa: CASSLSARGETQYF
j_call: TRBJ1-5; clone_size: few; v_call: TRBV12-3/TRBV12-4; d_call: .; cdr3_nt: TGTGCCAGCAGACCCGGACCTAGCAATCAGCCCCAGCATTTT; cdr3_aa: CASRPGPSNQPQHF
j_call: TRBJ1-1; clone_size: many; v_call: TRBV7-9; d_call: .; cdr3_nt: TGTGCCAGCAGCCTTTCTGAAGCTTTCTTT; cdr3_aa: CASSLSEAFF
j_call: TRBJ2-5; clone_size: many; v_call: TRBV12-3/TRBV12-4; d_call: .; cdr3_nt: TGTGCCAGCAGTCATGGCACGGCTCAAGAGACCCAGTACTTC; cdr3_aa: CASSHGTAQETQYF
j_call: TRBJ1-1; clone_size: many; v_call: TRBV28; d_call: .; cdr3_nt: TGTGCCAGCAGAACCACCGTGGGGCAGGGAAGGCGAACTGAAGCTTTCTTT; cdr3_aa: CASRTTVGQGRRTEAFF
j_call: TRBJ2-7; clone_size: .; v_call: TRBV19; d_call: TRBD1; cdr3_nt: TGTGCCAGTAGTACACCCCCCGGGACAGGGTTTTACGAGCAGTACTTC; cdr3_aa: CASSTPPGTGFYEQYF
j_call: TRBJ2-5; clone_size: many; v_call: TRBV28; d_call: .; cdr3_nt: TGTGCCAGCAGGGGAGTGCGGGAGACCCAGTACTTC; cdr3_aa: CASRGVRETQYF
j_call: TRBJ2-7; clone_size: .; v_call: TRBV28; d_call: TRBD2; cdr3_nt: TGTGCCAGCAGTCGGACTAGCGGGCACTTCTCCTACGAGCAGTACTTC; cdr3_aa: CASSRTSGHFSYEQYF
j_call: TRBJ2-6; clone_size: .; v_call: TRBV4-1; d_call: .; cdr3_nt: TGCGCCAGCAGCCAAGCTACTAGCAACTCTGGGGCCAACGTCCTGACTTTC; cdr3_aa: CASSQATSNSGANVLTF
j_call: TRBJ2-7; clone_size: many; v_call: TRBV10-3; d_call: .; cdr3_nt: TGTGCCATCAATACGGGGAGTTCCTACGAGCAGTACTTC; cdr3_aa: CAINTGSSYEQYF
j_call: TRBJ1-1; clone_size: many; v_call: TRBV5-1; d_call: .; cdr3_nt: TGCGCCAGCAGCCCGTTCCAGGCGAACACTGAAGCTTTCTTT; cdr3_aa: CASSPFQANTEAFF
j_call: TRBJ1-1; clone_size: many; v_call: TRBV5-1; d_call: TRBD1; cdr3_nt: TGCGCCAGCAGCCTGGGACAGGGGGTGAACACTGAAGCTTTCTTT; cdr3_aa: CASSLGQGVNTEAFF
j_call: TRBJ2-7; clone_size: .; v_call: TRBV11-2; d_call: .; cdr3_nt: TGTGCCAGCAGCTCAAACAGGGAGCAGTACTTC; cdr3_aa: CASSSNREQYF
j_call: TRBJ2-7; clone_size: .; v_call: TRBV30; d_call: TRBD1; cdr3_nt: TGTGCCTGTACGCTTCGGGACAGCTACGAGCAGTACTTC; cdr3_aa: CACTLRDSYEQYF